This TCR beta chain was retrieved from a study of tumor-infiltrating lymphocytes in primary liver carcinoma. The authors made TCR beta cDNA from 400 to 550 ng total RNA with a constant-region primer. Each TCR beta library was derived from three nested multiplex PCR rounds that employed slightly modified ARM-PCR. For around 9 cycles apiece, the opening two PCR rounds ran with TRBV1-TRBV30 forward primers and a C-beta reverse primer. TCRdb used MiXCR to reprocess the multiplex PCR reads, holding one entry per CDR3 protein. Of 150,000 to 200,000 distinct CDR3 sequences in the sample, around four fifths were seen once. Comments on this clonotype: Without the conserved terminal phenylalanine or tryptophan, this CDR3 likely stems from a read error.

Per the germline V gene, CDR1 is SGHAT and CDR2 is FQNNGV. This CDR3 has 15 residues. The V and J ends lost 11 bases and 7 bases respectively, with 26 bases between them. Unsorted bulk tissue of roughly 20-31 mg yielded co-extracted RNA and DNA. The chain joins TRBV11-2 to TRBJ2-5; a possible D gene is TRBD1 (6 bases). The sequenced sample was tumor tissue from primary liver carcinoma. This clonotype was sampled from a man between 35 and 55 years old with primary liver carcinoma and hepatitis B virus infection. This CDR3 is CADSLRSAPGVTQYL. DNA of the CDR3: TGTGCCGACAGCCTCCGGTCAGCCCCAGGGGTGACCCAGTACTTA.